The entry that follows covers one T cell receptor (beta chain) sequence. This sample was taken from a study of blood T cell repertoires in COVID-19. Study-wide background: COVID-19 samples collected from the United States, Italy and Spain covered acute and convalescent phases. Sources were T cells, B-cell-depleted T cells, or PBMCs; the material itself was cDNA or gDNA.

Per the study methods: Reference gene primers were amplified, and this amplification served to estimate nucleated cell counts. Assay used: immunoSEQ multiplex PCR; TCRdb lists only in-frame clones, some missing. V, J and clone size are taken as reported in that table, and D and trimming were inferred from the DNA itself. The profile shows roughly 120,000 clones, 90% of them singletons. The CDR3 has 15 residues. From germline, CDR1 is SGHNT and CDR2 YYREEE (reference sequence). Trimming pared 4 bases from V and 0 bases from J, leaving 10 bases between. This sequence was found in a human donor with active COVID-19. The donor label of this sample is uncertain. V gene TRBV5-4 combines with J gene TRBJ2-2; D is perhaps TRBD1 (6 bases). Sample: peripheral blood. CDR3 in amino acids: CASSQDRTNTGELFF. DNA for the CDR3: TGTGCCAGCAGCCAAGACAGGACGAACACCGGGGAGCTGTTTTTT.